These 27 T cell receptor beta chains were all obtained from the same sample, sequenced in a study of T-cell memory formation after mild COVID-19. TCRdb itself ran the 5' RACE reads through MiXCR, one entry per CDR3 protein. The repertoire includes 550,000 to 600,000 distinct CDR3 sequences, less than 25% of them detected once, and roughly 8.1% sits in the top ten. Sequenced sample: PBMCs or a T cell subset sorted from them (not recorded which). The receptor set was obtained from an adult woman who had mild COVID-19 (a few samples of this study predate the infection). Cell type and time point are not known.

This clonotype was picked up a small number of times. CDR3 residues: CASSPRQPGGTGELFF. The CDR3 DNA sequence: TGTGCCAGCTCACCTAGACAGCCCGGGGGCACCGGGGAGCTGTTTTTT. The chain recombines TRBV18 with TRBJ2-2; maybe TRBD2 (6 bases). CDR3 size: 16 residues. V gave up 3 bases and J gave up 4 bases, with 15 bases separating them. The germline CDR1 and CDR2 sequences are KGHSH and LQKENI.

The chain employs TRBV4-1 and TRBJ1-6, with D unresolved. V dropped 1 base and J dropped 7 bases, with 5 bases sitting between them. The CDR3 has 13 residues. The germline V gene has CDR1 MGHRA and CDR2 YSYEKL. The CDR3 loop is CASSQVVNSPLHF. The CDR3 DNA reads TGCGCCAGCAGCCAAGTCGTAAATTCACCCCTCCACTTT.

This clonotype was counted between two and nine times. This chain uses TRBV10-3 with TRBJ1-1; 8 bases map to TRBD1. The length of the CDR3 is 14 residues. Germline CDR1 is ENHRY and CDR2 is SYGVKD. Germline trimming cut 6 bases from V and 1 base from J; bases unmatched to any gene: 4. CDR3 in amino acids: CAIRPGQGNTEAFF. For the CDR3, the DNA is TGTGCCATCAGGCCTGGACAGGGGAACACTGAAGCTTTCTTT.

J is TRBJ1-1 and V is TRBV27, with 9 bases that match TRBD1. V lost 2 bases to trimming and J lost 3 bases; unmatched junction nucleotides: 4. Germline V CDR1 and CDR2: MNHEY, SMNVEV (reference sequence). The CDR3 consists of 15 residues. CDR3 nucleotides: TGTGCCAGCAGTTTAAAAGGGACAGGGTACACTGAAGCTTTCTTT. Its translation: CASSLKGTGYTEAFF.

The rearrangement joins TRBV6-5 to TRBJ1-3; D is ambiguous. The V gene's germline CDR1 is MNHEY and CDR2 SVGAGI. This CDR3 has 14 residues. V was shortened by 5 bases and J by 0 bases, with 8 bases between the two germline ends. CDR3 bases: TGTGCCAGCAGTGCCAGCAGCTCTGGAAACACCATATATTTT. Protein: CASSASSSGNTIYF.

The J gene is TRBJ1-2, the V gene TRBV29-1, with 10 bases fitting TRBD1. The CDR3 loop spans 13 amino acids. Germline assignment: CDR1 SQVTM and CDR2 ANQGSEA. Trimming at V came to 7 bases and at J to 4 bases, leaving 6 bases not matched to a gene. CDR3 sequence: CSGGTGDGYGYTF. The CDR3 nucleotides read TGCAGCGGCGGGACAGGGGACGGCTATGGCTACACCTTC.

This clonotype was picked up a small number of times. The rearrangement uses TRBV9 and TRBJ2-5, with D perhaps matching TRBD1 or TRBD2 (5 bases each). CDR3 length: 14 residues. CDR1 and CDR2 (germline): SGDLS, YYNGEE. Trimming pared 1 base from V and 5 bases from J, leaving 12 bases between. CDR3 coding DNA: TGTGCCAGCAGCGTAAGCCAGGGCGGGGAGACCCAGTACTTC. This gives the protein CASSVSQGGETQYF. The whole variable domain, remainder taken from reference TRBV9 and TRBJ2-5, is DSGVTQTPKHLITATGQRVTLRCSPRSGDLSVYWYQQSLDQGLQFLIQYYNGEERAKGNILERFSAQQFPDLHSELNLSSLELGDSALYFCASSVSQGGETQYFGPGTRLLVL.

In this sample, this clonotype turned up a few times. The CDR3 reads CASRTGEGRNSPLHF. CDR3 coding DNA: TGCGCCAGCAGGACAGGGGAAGGTCGAAATTCACCCCTCCACTTT. The V and J genes are TRBV5-1 and TRBJ1-6, with TRBD1 identical over 8 bases. Germline CDR1 reads SGHRS; CDR2 reads YFSETQ. V lost 5 bases to trimming and J lost 7 bases; unmatched junction nucleotides: 8. The length of the CDR3 is 15 residues.

For the CDR3, the DNA is TGCAGTGCTAGACCTAGCGGGGCGCACTCCTACAATGAGCAGTTCTTC. Protein: CSARPSGAHSYNEQFF. This chain links TRBV20-1 with TRBJ2-1; 9 bases are a match to TRBD2. CDR1 is DFQATT, CDR2 SNEGSKA, per germline (reference sequence). Trimming removed 2 bases from V and 0 bases from J; junction bases left unmatched: 5. The CDR3 covers 16 residues.

The chain couples TRBV7-9 to TRBJ2-3, with 9 positions matching TRBD1. The ends lost 5 bases at V and 5 bases at J; junction bases unmatched: 8. Germline CDR1 and CDR2: SEHNR and FQNEAQ (reference sequence). The CDR3 contains 15 residues. The CDR3 protein is CASSLTGGMGDTQYF. In DNA, the CDR3 is TGTGCCAGCAGCCTAACAGGGGGCATGGGAGATACGCAGTATTTT.

This sequence joins TRBV24-1 and TRBJ2-7, with TRBD2 as a possible D gene (6 bases). The CDR3 is 16 amino acids. CDR1 is KGHDR, CDR2 SFDVKD, per germline. Trimming removed 4 bases from V and 5 bases from J, with 20 bases in between. The CDR3 coding sequence is TGTGCCACCAGTGAGTATCCCGGGACTCCGGTCGACGAGCAGTACTTC. Amino acid sequence: CATSEYPGTPVDEQYF.

This clonotype was detected a few times. This chain connects TRBV3-1 to TRBJ2-5; D is possibly TRBD2 (5 bases). Between the trimmed V and J ends, which lost 4 bases and 1 base, there was a span of 10 bases. From germline, CDR1 is LGHDT and CDR2 YNNKEL (reference sequence). The CDR3 is 14 amino acids. The CDR3 here is CASSPFGVQETQYF. The CDR3 DNA follows: TGTGCCAGCAGCCCGTTCGGGGTCCAAGAGACCCAGTACTTC.

This clonotype has just a few counts. The rearrangement links TRBV7-8 to TRBJ2-4; 13 nucleotides line up with TRBD2. The CDR3 loop spans 19 amino acids. Trimming took 5 bases from V and 0 from J; bases not matched to a gene: 10. Germline loops: CDR1 SGHVS, CDR2 FQNEAQ. CDR3 nucleotide sequence: TGTGCCAGCAGCCCCTACAGGACTAGCGGGAGTCTAGCCAAAAACATTCAGTACTTC. Protein product: CASSPYRTSGSLAKNIQYF.

This chain connects TRBV30 to TRBJ2-1, with 8 bases lining up with TRBD1. In germline, CDR1 is GTSNPN, CDR2 SVGIG (reference sequence). Trimming at V came to 0 bases and at J to 14 bases, leaving 9 bases not matched to a gene. CDR3 size: 13 residues. CDR3 coding DNA: TGTGCCTGGAGTGTTGGGCAGCTACAGGGGGAGTTCTTC. This gives the protein CAWSVGQLQGEFF. The full variable domain, in which reference TRBV30 and TRBJ2-1 provide the parts outside the CDR3, is SQTIHQWPATLVQPVGSPLSLECTVEGTSNPNLYWYRQAAGRGLQLLFYSVGIGQISSEVPQNLSASRPQDRQFILSSKKLLLSDSGFYLCAWSVGQLQGEFFGPGTRLTVL.

This clonotype came up once. This chain uses TRBV7-2 with TRBJ1-3; D might be TRBD1 (5 bases). This CDR3 has 16 amino acids. V gave up 4 bases and J gave up 0 bases, with 13 bases separating them. Germline CDR1 SGHTA, CDR2 FQGNSA. The CDR3 spells CASSSGTAPSGNTIYF. The CDR3 DNA reads TGTGCCAGCAGCTCCGGGACGGCCCCCTCTGGAAACACCATATATTTT.

V and J are TRBV7-6 and TRBJ2-2; 10 bases match TRBD1. The germline CDR1 and CDR2 sequences are SGHVS and FNYEAQ. The ends lost 5 bases at V and 5 bases at J; junction bases unmatched: 5. This CDR3 has 15 residues. DNA of the CDR3: TGTGCCAGCAGCCGGGACAGGGGAGGGACCGGGGAGCTGTTTTTT. Translation gives CASSRDRGGTGELFF.

V usage is TRBV20-1 and J usage is TRBJ1-6, with 7 nucleotides matching TRBD1. CDR3 length: 15 amino acids. CDR1 DFQATT and CDR2 SNEGSKA come from the germline V gene (reference sequence). Trimming at V came to 1 base and at J to 6 bases, leaving 6 bases not matched to a gene. CDR3 in DNA: TGCAGTGCTAGAGGACAGGGCCAGCGTAATTCACCCCTCCACTTT. Amino acids: CSARGQGQRNSPLHF.

This clonotype was picked up a small number of times. V gene TRBV12-3 or TRBV12-4 combines with J gene TRBJ2-5, with a possible D match to TRBD1 (6 bases). The V end lost 4 bases, the J end lost 5 bases, and 17 bases lay between the germline ends. This CDR3 is 15 amino acids long. CDR3 residues: CASSYLPGVRETQYF. Written as DNA, the CDR3 is TGTGCCAGCAGTTACTTGCCAGGGGTGAGGGAGACCCAGTACTTC.

The genes are TRBV7-8 and TRBJ2-7; D is possibly TRBD2 (5 bases). The CDR3 has 14 residues. Germline CDR1 SGHVS, CDR2 FQNEAQ. Trimming took off 2 bases at V and 4 bases at J, with 12 bases between the two ends. The CDR3 nucleotides are TGTGCCAGCAGCTTAAGAGGGATGGGTTACGAGCAGTACTTC. Translating it yields CASSLRGMGYEQYF.

The chain carries TRBV7-6 and TRBJ2-1, with a tentative D call TRBD2 (6 bases). This CDR3 is built from 15 residues. CDR1 is SGHVS, CDR2 FNYEAQ, per germline. Deletions cut 3 bases from V and 4 bases from J, with 13 bases between. The CDR3 sequence: CASSFGTSLYNEQFF. The DNA for the CDR3 is TGTGCCAGCAGCTTTGGGACTTCACTATACAATGAGCAGTTCTTC.

This chain joins TRBV5-6 and TRBJ2-2, with TRBD2 matching 7 bases. CDR1 and CDR2 from the germline V gene are SGHDT and YYEEEE. The CDR3 sequence is 16 residues long. V shed 3 bases, J shed 9 bases, and the junction held 14 bases outside the gene matches. The CDR3 here is CASSWGLRGSPRELFF. The CDR3 nucleotides read TGTGCCAGCAGCTGGGGCTTGCGGGGGAGCCCCAGGGAGCTGTTTTTT.

This sequence joins TRBV6-4 and TRBJ2-1; 7 bases agree with TRBD1. The CDR3 covers 17 residues. Germline V gives CDR1 MRHNA, CDR2 SNTAGT. V gave up 3 bases and J gave up 0 bases; unmatched junction bases: 8. CDR3 coding DNA: TGTGCCAGCAGTGAACAGGGGTTTATCGGCTCCTACAATGAGCAGTTCTTC. Amino acid sequence: CASSEQGFIGSYNEQFF.

This chain uses TRBV25-1 with TRBJ2-2, with 8 bases fitting TRBD1. The V segment lost 5 bases and the J segment 0 bases; nucleotides outside the gene matches: 8. The V gene's germline CDR1 is MGHDK and CDR2 SYGVNS. This CDR3 region has 17 residues. The CDR3, as DNA: TGTGCCAGCAGTACAAGGGGGACAGGCGCGAACACCGGGGAGCTGTTTTTT. Protein: CASSTRGTGANTGELFF.

Many counts were recorded for this clonotype. The J gene is TRBJ2-1, the V gene TRBV5-1, with a possible D match to TRBD1 (5 bases). The CDR3 consists of 16 residues. With 0 bases removed from V and 0 bases from J, the gap between germline ends came to 10 bases. Germline V gene lookup returns CDR1 SGHRS and CDR2 YFSETQ. The CDR3 loop reads CASSLEGDSSYNEQFF. Here the CDR3 DNA reads TGCGCCAGCAGCTTGGAAGGTGACAGCTCCTACAATGAGCAGTTCTTC.

This clonotype was seen a handful of times. This chain uses TRBV10-3 with TRBJ1-6; perhaps TRBD1 as D (5 bases). Germline V gene sequence: CDR1 ENHRY, CDR2 SYGVKD. Deletions cut 7 bases from V and 6 bases from J, with 16 bases between. The CDR3 runs 15 residues. The CDR3 here is CAIKREGRINSPLHF. Here the CDR3 DNA reads TGTGCCATCAAGCGCGAGGGGCGGATTAATTCACCCCTCCACTTT.

The chain uses TRBV11-2 and TRBJ2-1, with 7 bases fitting TRBD2. V lost 3 bases to trimming and J lost 0 bases; unmatched junction nucleotides: 8. The CDR3 spans 17 residues. The V gene's germline CDR1 is SGHAT and CDR2 FQNNGV. CDR3 coding DNA: TGTGCCAGCAGCTTCTTGGCTGGCGGGAGCTCCTACAATGAGCAGTTCTTC. This translates into CASSFLAGGSSYNEQFF.

This clonotype was observed a handful of times. The rearrangement uses TRBV19 and TRBJ2-1; D is unclear. Germline V CDR1 and CDR2: LNHDA, SQIVND (reference sequence). CDR3 length equals 15 residues. V was trimmed by 3 bases and J by 3 bases, leaving 12 bases between them. CDR3 amino acids: CASSIGGHLYNEQFF. CDR3 DNA sequence: TGTGCCAGTAGTATCGGTGGTCACCTCTACAATGAGCAGTTCTTC. Combining the CDR3 with reference TRBV19 and TRBJ2-1 gives the whole variable domain DGGITQSPKYLFRKEGQNVTLSCEQNLNHDAMYWYRQDPGQGLRLIYYSQIVNDFQKGDIAEGYSVSREKKESFPLTVTSAQKNPTAFYLCASSIGGHLYNEQFFGPGTRLTVL.